This T cell receptor beta chain was identified in a study of cytomegalovirus exposure and HLA in healthy donors. Study-wide background: Early released data comprised around 80 million unique TCRs from HLA-typed donors.

The CDR3 length is 14 residues. The junction had 11 bases not matched to a gene; V was cut back by 5 bases and J by 11 bases. CDR1 and CDR2 from the germline V gene are SEHNR and FQNEAQ (reference sequence). With 60 Vbeta and 13 Jbeta primers, the PCR was carried out. Assay: immunoSEQ multiplex PCR; the TCRdb copy retains only in-frame clones and omits some. The sample yields some 99,000 clones, 76% seen once. Nominal health characterized the donors when sampled, though unrecorded immune exposures were likely. Worth noting for this clone: Its specificity is not known.

Study-wide points: For most TCR beta V segments, an earlier analysis put the productive rate at about 90% or about 30% of the time. Later analysis identified a missense DCLRE1C variant that was linked to TCR beta V- and J-gene trimming.

The TCR comes from a woman in her fifties or sixties in good health and CMV-seropositive. Sequencing input: PBMCs. This sequence joins TRBV7-9 and TRBJ2-5; 10 bases are a match to TRBD1. The DNA for the CDR3 is TGTGCCAGCAGCCCCAGGACAGGACAGGGGGAGCAGTACTTC. Protein: CASSPRTGQGEQYF.